What follows are 29 T cell receptor beta chains derived from one specimen sequenced in a study of T-cell reconstitution after alpha-beta-depleted transplantation in children. Unique molecular identifiers were used to barcode this TCRbeta library. TCRdb fed the PCR reads into MiXCR, producing one record per CDR3 protein. The sample holds around 960,000 distinct CDR3 sequences, about 26% seen once. The sequences come from PBMCs, mostly from graft donor cells, collected 360 days after TCRalphabeta/CD19-depleted stem cell transplant. The receptors shown here come from a boy under two years old who had a stem cell transplant for SCID, so the T cells may come from the graft donor.

The chain couples TRBV18 to TRBJ2-1; the match to TRBD2 covers 8 bases. Losses at the gene ends were 1 base for V and 7 bases for J; bases not matched to a gene: 18. The V gene's germline CDR1 is KGHSH and CDR2 LQKENI. The CDR3 is 19 residues long. For the CDR3, the DNA is TGTGCCAGCTCACCACGAATCATAGCGGGGCGGTCGGGGAGGAATGAGCAGTTCTTC. It encodes CASSPRIIAGRSGRNEQFF.

This chain joins TRBV5-1 and TRBJ2-1; 10 positions agree with TRBD2. Germline V CDR1 and CDR2: SGHRS, YFSETQ. V trimming: 4 bases; J trimming: 2 bases; junction bases outside the gene matches: 9. The CDR3 totals 17 residues. The CDR3 nucleotides read TGCGCCAGCAGCCTCCTAGGGAGCGGGGGGGCCTACAATGAGCAGTTCTTC. It specifies CASSLLGSGGAYNEQFF.

This sequence joins TRBV20-1 and TRBJ1-1; weak D call: TRBD1 (6 bases). The CDR3 totals 14 residues. V lost 1 base and J lost 6, with 15 bases in between. Germline CDR1 and CDR2: DFQATT and SNEGSKA (reference sequence). The CDR3 nucleotides read TGCAGTGCTAGAGCCGAGGGGGTTAGGTCTGAAGCTTTCTTT. This sequence encodes CSARAEGVRSEAFF.

The chain employs TRBV28 and TRBJ2-5; D ambiguous. CDR3 length: 14 amino acids. CDR1 MDHEN and CDR2 SYDVKM come from the germline V gene. V shed 2 bases and J shed 5 bases, with 12 bases lying between them. The CDR3 region is CASSLRKGQETQYF. In DNA, the CDR3 is TGTGCCAGCAGTTTACGCAAGGGCCAGGAGACCCAGTACTTC.

This clonotype was counted only a few times. The rearrangement uses TRBV21-1 and TRBJ1-5; TRBD1 is the table's D call and was not checked against the DNA. TRBV21-1 is assigned pseudogene status. The CDR3 is made up of 15 amino acids. CDR3: CASSKAPDRGRPQHF. The CDR3 coding sequence is TGTGCCAGCAGCAAAGCCCCGGACAGGGGGAGGCCCCAGCATTTT.

In this sample, this clonotype turned up a few times. The J gene is TRBJ2-3, the V gene TRBV9; no firm D call. Germline CDR1 reads SGDLS; CDR2 reads YYNGEE. Trimming took off 0 bases at V and 4 bases at J, with 9 bases between the two ends. The CDR3 is made up of 14 amino acids. CDR3 in amino acids: CASSVDGGPDTQYF. Here the CDR3 DNA reads TGTGCCAGCAGCGTAGATGGTGGCCCAGATACGCAGTATTTT.

The genes are TRBV18 and TRBJ2-1, with D perhaps matching TRBD1 or TRBD2 (7 bases each). V was trimmed by 1 base and J by 3 bases, leaving 13 bases between them. Germline loops: CDR1 KGHSH, CDR2 LQKENI. The CDR3 runs 16 residues. The CDR3 is CASSPRPGGVYNEQFF. The DNA of the CDR3 is TGTGCCAGCTCACCACGCCCAGGGGGGGTCTACAATGAGCAGTTCTTC.

This clonotype was observed a few times. This chain links TRBV7-2 with TRBJ2-7; TRBD1 matches at 9 bases. The CDR3 length is 15 residues. Germline V gives CDR1 SGHTA, CDR2 FQGNSA. V gave up 4 bases and J gave up 5 bases; unmatched junction bases: 9. CDR3 sequence reads: CASSSTGTGYHEQYF. CDR3 bases: TGTGCCAGCAGCTCTACCGGGACAGGGTACCACGAGCAGTACTTC. Looking up the rest from reference TRBV7-2 and TRBJ2-7 gives the full variable domain: GAGVSQSPSNKVTEKGKDVELRCDPISGHTALYWYRQSLGQGLEFLIYFQGNSAPDKSGLPSDRFSAERTGGSVSTLTIQRTQQEDSAVYLCASSSTGTGYHEQYFGPGTRLTVT.

The table lists this clonotype with a few counts. The rearrangement uses TRBV12-3 or TRBV12-4 and TRBJ1-6, with D perhaps TRBD1 (5 bases). Trimming took 6 bases from V and 4 from J, leaving 10 bases between them. This CDR3 is built from 14 residues. DNA for the CDR3: TGTGCCAGCAGCTCGACAGTATATAATTCACCCCTCCACTTT. Translating gives CASSSTVYNSPLHF.

The chain employs TRBV20-1 and TRBJ2-1, with 14 bases that match TRBD2. CDR1 is DFQATT and CDR2 is SNEGSKA in the germline V gene (reference sequence). The ends lost 8 bases at V and 1 base at J; junction bases unmatched: 22. The CDR3 extends over 21 amino acids. CDR3 residues: CSYLNPVSGLAGAGSYNEQFF. The CDR3 bases are TGCAGTTACCTCAACCCGGTCTCGGGACTAGCGGGGGCCGGTTCCTACAATGAGCAGTTCTTC.

The genes are TRBV5-1 and TRBJ1-2; 9 bases are a match to TRBD1. Trimming at V came to 4 bases and at J to 2 bases, leaving 15 bases not matched to a gene. Germline V gives CDR1 SGHRS, CDR2 YFSETQ. This CDR3 comprises 18 residues. This CDR3 is CASSASGTGRRTNYGYTF. CDR3 DNA: TGCGCCAGCAGCGCATCCGGGACAGGGCGTCGGACAAACTATGGCTACACCTTC.

The chain recombines TRBV7-9 with TRBJ1-2, with D possibly matching TRBD1 (5 bases). Between the trimmed V and J ends, which lost 4 bases and 4 bases, there was a span of 16 bases. Per germline, CDR1 SEHNR and CDR2 FQNEAQ (reference sequence). CDR3 length equals 15 residues. The CDR3 DNA is TGTGCCAGCAGCTCTTCCCCGGGACTGAGCTATGGCTACACCTTC. It encodes CASSSSPGLSYGYTF.

As concerns this clonotype: At one end, the junction sequence differs from germline, possibly due to a read error. V and J are TRBV10-3 and TRBJ1-5; D is ambiguous. CDR3 size: 16 residues. Germline V gives CDR1 ENHRY, CDR2 SYGVKD. CDR3 in amino acids: CAISESVSHSDQPQHF. Written as DNA, the CDR3 is TGTGCCATCAGTGAGTCGGTGAGCCATAGCGATCAGCCCCAGCATTTT.

This chain connects TRBV12-3 or TRBV12-4 to TRBJ1-1; D is undetermined. V lost 4 bases, J lost 4 bases, and 13 bases lay in between. CDR3 length: 14 residues. This CDR3 reads CASSSRGPSTEAFF. CDR3 in DNA: TGTGCCAGCAGTTCCCGAGGCCCGAGCACTGAAGCTTTCTTT.

The rearrangement uses TRBV5-1 and TRBJ1-4; TRBD1 might be the D (5 bases). The V end lost 4 bases, the J end lost 8 bases, and 15 bases lay between the germline ends. The germline V gene has CDR1 SGHRS and CDR2 YFSETQ. The CDR3 runs 14 residues. The chain's CDR3 is CASSPGGESEKLFF. The CDR3, as DNA: TGCGCCAGCAGCCCCGGGGGGGAGAGCGAAAAACTGTTTTTT.

The CDR3 reads CASSLGFRGRTEAFF. In DNA, the CDR3 is TGTGCCAGCAGTTTAGGCTTTCGGGGGCGCACTGAAGCTTTCTTT. The rearrangement joins TRBV27 to TRBJ1-1; D perhaps matches TRBD1 (6 bases). The CDR3 spans 15 residues. Trimming removed 2 bases from V and 4 bases from J, with 14 bases in between. Per germline, CDR1 MNHEY and CDR2 SMNVEV (reference sequence).

This clonotype was seen a single time. The chain links TRBV14 to TRBJ2-7; tentative D call: TRBD1 (5 bases). The germline CDR1 and CDR2 sequences are SGHDN and FVKESK. The CDR3 is 14 residues long. Trimming removed 0 bases from V and 3 bases from J, with 9 bases in between. CDR3 sequence reads: CASSQEYQGYEQYF. CDR3 coding DNA: TGTGCCAGCAGCCAAGAATATCAGGGCTACGAGCAGTACTTC.

The rearrangement links TRBV9 to TRBJ2-1; 9 bases are a match to TRBD1. Trimming cost V 3 bases and J 5 bases; bases outside gene matches: 3. The CDR3 sequence is 14 residues long. The germline V gene encodes CDR1 SGDLS and CDR2 YYNGEE. The CDR3 DNA is TGTGCCAGCAGCGAGGGGACAGGGAACAATGAGCAGTTCTTC. Residues: CASSEGTGNNEQFF.

The V and J genes are TRBV7-9 and TRBJ2-1; TRBD1 aligns across 8 bases. The CDR3 runs 17 residues. Germline V lookup: CDR1 SEHNR, CDR2 FQNEAQ (reference sequence). V was clipped by 5 bases and J by 5 bases; unmatched bases: 14. This CDR3 reads CASSIGQGRYWDNEQFF. The DNA for the CDR3 is TGTGCCAGCAGCATTGGACAGGGTCGCTATTGGGACAATGAGCAGTTCTTC.

This clonotype showed up just a few times. The genes are TRBV20-1 and TRBJ1-4; possible D gene TRBD1, 6 bases. In germline, CDR1 is DFQATT, CDR2 SNEGSKA (reference sequence). The V and J ends lost 1 base and 8 bases respectively, with 17 bases between them. The CDR3 runs 15 residues. CDR3 DNA: TGCAGTGCTAGAGGCCCCCCAGGGGCGAGGGAAAAACTGTTTTTT. Amino acid sequence: CSARGPPGAREKLFF.

This clonotype was detected a few times. CDR3 amino acids: CSARPHSITGELFF. The CDR3 DNA reads TGCAGTGCTAGGCCGCACTCTATCACCGGGGAGCTGTTTTTT. The V call is TRBV20-1, the J call TRBJ2-2; D is ambiguous. The CDR3 sequence is 14 residues long. The V gene lost 3 bases and the J gene lost 4 bases, with 12 bases spanning the gap. Germline CDR1 reads DFQATT; CDR2 reads SNEGSKA (reference sequence).

The genes are TRBV12-3 or TRBV12-4 and TRBJ1-2; a possible D gene is TRBD1 (6 bases). V lost 5 bases and J lost 5, with 21 bases in between. CDR3 length equals 16 residues. CDR3 sequence: CASSLQGGPTYYGYTF. In nucleotides, the CDR3 is TGTGCCAGCAGTCTACAGGGAGGGCCCACTTATTATGGCTACACCTTC.

The chain is built from TRBV7-9 and TRBJ2-3, with TRBD2 matching 7 bases. V was clipped by 3 bases and J by 1 base; unmatched bases: 4. The CDR3 runs 15 residues. Per germline, CDR1 SEHNR and CDR2 FQNEAQ (reference sequence). The CDR3 bases are TGTGCCAGCAGCTTCAGCGGACTAGGCACAGATACGCAGTATTTT. Its translation: CASSFSGLGTDTQYF.

The chain is built from TRBV4-1 and TRBJ2-2; 8 positions match TRBD1. The CDR3 is made up of 19 amino acids. Trimming took 0 bases from V and 2 from J; bases not matched to a gene: 11. The germline gives CDR1 MGHRA, CDR2 YSYEKL. CDR3 in amino acids: CASSQDGVRQGANTGELFF. In DNA form, the CDR3 reads TGCGCCAGCAGCCAAGACGGAGTAAGGCAGGGGGCAAACACCGGGGAGCTGTTTTTT.

This clonotype showed up just a few times. At one boundary the junction diverges from the germline segment, which might be a read error. V and J are TRBV5-1 and TRBJ2-7; 7 bases match TRBD1. This CDR3 is built from 13 residues. Germline-derived CDR1 and CDR2 are SGHRS and YFSETQ. CDR3 protein: CASSWDRPYEQYF. Written as DNA, the CDR3 is TGTGCCAGCAGCTGGGACAGACCCTACGAGCAGTACTTC.

V usage is TRBV20-1 and J usage is TRBJ1-5, with 7 bases aligning to TRBD1. The CDR3 runs 14 residues. J lost 4 bases, V lost 3 bases, and 6 bases had no gene match. Germline CDR1 DFQATT, CDR2 SNEGSKA (reference sequence). Here the CDR3 DNA reads TGCAGTGCTAGGGACCCGACAGGGAATCAGCCCCAGCATTTT. Protein: CSARDPTGNQPQHF.

The J gene is TRBJ2-1, the V gene TRBV5-5; 9 bases are a match to TRBD1. The CDR3 contains 15 residues. V gave up 1 base and J gave up 3 bases; unmatched junction bases: 2. CDR1 SGHKS and CDR2 YYEKEE come from the germline V gene (reference sequence). The CDR3 nucleotides read TGTGCCAGCAGCTTGACGACAGGGGGCTACAATGAGCAGTTCTTC. Its translation: CASSLTTGGYNEQFF.

This clonotype was found a few times. The V and J genes are TRBV7-9 and TRBJ1-2; 9 bases line up with TRBD1. CDR1 and CDR2 (germline): SEHNR, FQNEAQ (reference sequence). The CDR3 is made up of 15 amino acids. With 4 bases clipped from V and 2 bases from J, the junction kept 5 bases outside the gene matches. CDR3 in DNA: TGTGCCAGCAGCTCCTCACAGGGGGCGAACTATGGCTACACCTTC. This encodes CASSSSQGANYGYTF.

The chain is built from TRBV11-2 and TRBJ2-3; the match to TRBD2 covers 9 bases. Losses at the gene ends were 5 bases for V and 2 bases for J; bases not matched to a gene: 5. The CDR3 runs to 15 residues. Looked up from germline, CDR1 is SGHAT and CDR2 is FQNNGV. CDR3 residues: CASSTLAGVTDTQYF. The CDR3 DNA is TGTGCCAGCAGCACATTAGCGGGGGTCACAGATACGCAGTATTTT.